Listed below are T cell receptor beta chains from one sample, sequenced in a study of CD8 T cells in ankylosing spondylitis. Via MiXCR, TCRdb re-called the 5' RACE reads, giving one row per CDR3 protein. The table lists approximately 100,000 distinct CDR3 sequences, around 24% of them singletons. The sequenced material came from synovial fluid, either unsorted or a sorted T cell fraction (not recorded which). These receptors were collected from a male donor with ankylosing spondylitis. Each CDR3 is given with its conserved first and last residue. A D gene is named only where the DNA matches it firmly. Clone size is not always given. Where it is, it says once, few, many or a class for expanded clones.

TRBV21-1	.	TRBJ2-5	.	16	CASSKEAREGPETQYF	TGTGCCAGCAGCAAAGAGGCGCGGGAGGGCCCAGAGACCCAGTACTTC
TRBV2	.	TRBJ2-3	.	12	CASRGVADTQYF	TGTGCCAGCCGTGGCGTCGCAGATACGCAGTATTTT
TRBV7-8	.	TRBJ1-1	.	14	CASSLWEGNTEAFF	TGTGCCAGCAGCTTATGGGAGGGGAACACTGAAGCTTTCTTT
TRBV5-1	.	TRBJ1-2	.	14	CASSLAGSYYGYTF	TGCGCCAGCAGCTTGGCGGGCAGCTACTATGGCTACACCTTC
TRBV9	few	TRBJ2-1	.	13	CASSGRPYNEQFF	TGTGCCAGCTCGGGCAGGCCCTACAATGAGCAGTTCTTC
TRBV7-2	few	TRBJ2-1	TRBD2	15	CASSPAGLAVNEQFF	TGTGCCAGCAGCCCCGCGGGACTAGCAGTAAATGAGCAGTTCTTC
TRBV24-1	few	TRBJ1-5	.	12	CATSDLGQPQHF	TGTGCCACCAGTGATTTGGGTCAGCCCCAGCATTTT
TRBV30	.	TRBJ1-1	TRBD1	13	CAWSLQGSTEAFF	TGTGCCTGGAGTTTACAGGGGAGCACTGAAGCTTTCTTT
TRBV5-1	many	TRBJ2-3	TRBD2	16	CASSIALAGVGDTQYF	TGCGCCAGCAGCATCGCCCTAGCGGGAGTGGGTGATACGCAGTATTTT
TRBV2	few	TRBJ2-2	.	13	CASIGPNTGELFF	TGTGCCAGCATAGGTCCCAACACCGGGGAGCTGTTTTTT
TRBV12-3/TRBV12-4	many	TRBJ1-1	.	17	CASIPSKVGNLNTEAFF	TGTGCCAGCATCCCCTCAAAGGTGGGAAACCTGAACACTGAAGCTTTCTTT
TRBV20-1	few	TRBJ2-3	.	15	CSARGGAVYTDTQYF	TGCAGTGCTAGAGGTGGAGCGGTATACACAGATACGCAGTATTTT
TRBV27	few	TRBJ1-6	TRBD1	16	CASSFTGAGYNSPLHF	TGTGCCAGCAGTTTTACAGGGGCGGGCTATAATTCACCCCTCCACTTT
TRBV4-2	.	TRBJ2-1	TRBD2	16	CASSSRWKRGHNEQFF	TGTGCCAGCAGCTCTCGATGGAAGCGGGGGCACAATGAGCAGTTCTTC
TRBV5-1	once	TRBJ2-1	TRBD2	17	CASSTETGTRTYNEQFF	TGCGCCAGCAGCACCGAAACCGGGACTAGGACTTACAATGAGCAGTTCTTC
TRBV6-2/TRBV6-3	many	TRBJ1-5	.	17	CASSTIYWAPSNQPQHF	TGTGCCAGCAGTACCATCTATTGGGCCCCAAGCAATCAGCCCCAGCATTTT
TRBV20-1	.	TRBJ2-1	TRBD2	14	CSAKALAGYNEQFF	TGCAGTGCTAAGGCACTAGCGGGATACAATGAGCAGTTCTTC
TRBV29-1	few	TRBJ2-3	TRBD2	13	CSVRASGMDTQYF	TGCAGCGTTCGGGCTAGCGGGATGGATACGCAGTATTTT
TRBV2	few	TRBJ1-3	.	14	CASSPQSSGNTIYF	TGTGCCAGCAGCCCACAATCCTCTGGAAACACCATATATTTT
TRBV3-1	few	TRBJ1-1	.	13	CASSQELAGRAFF	TGTGCCAGCAGCCAAGAATTGGCAGGGAGAGCTTTCTTT
TRBV10-3	.	TRBJ1-5	TRBD1	14	CATGTGVSNQPQHF	TGTGCCACTGGGACAGGGGTTAGCAATCAGCCCCAGCATTTT
TRBV3-1	few	TRBJ1-5	.	14	CASSQDTANQPQHF	TGTGCCAGCAGCCAAGATACCGCCAATCAGCCCCAGCATTTT
TRBV20-1	.	TRBJ2-1	.	14	CSASRVLGGGEQFF	TGCAGTGCTAGTAGGGTATTGGGAGGCGGTGAGCAGTTCTTC
TRBV20-1	.	TRBJ2-2	TRBD2	14	CSAKRASGAGELFF	TGCAGTGCCAAGAGAGCTAGCGGGGCCGGGGAGCTGTTTTTT